The source of this T cell receptor (beta chain) is a study of T-cell memory formation after mild COVID-19 (dated by TCRdb to 2020 to 2023). About the investigation overall: Most TCR sequence clusters were specific to one of the two donors. In two donors, T-cell clones that expanded and contracted after mild COVID-19 were followed by sequencing TCRalpha and TCRbeta repertoires longitudinally. The cohort comprised two young, previously healthy adult volunteers, one female and one male. General study outcomes and caveats: Only two mild cases were covered in the study, and larger cohorts including severe cases with pre-infection samples were considered necessary. Clones that contracted from day 15 to 85 showed balanced CD4/CD8 phenotypes, whereas a second wave of clones that expanded from day 15 to 37 leaned towards CD4+. Contracting CD4+ clones were found mainly in CM and EM memory subsets, while CD8+ clones were enriched in EMRA. Some responding clones were found in pre-infection memory, which suggests that pre-existing cross-reactive memory T cells took part in the SARS-CoV-2 response. SARS-CoV-2 specificity of the second-wave clones peaking on day 37 was not confirmed.

TCRdb records Illumina NovaSeq 6000 as the sequencer. Using 5'RACE with constant-segment primers, TCRalpha and TCRbeta cDNA libraries were constructed, with sample barcodes and unique molecular identifiers added in the process. Trizol reagent was used to extract RNA from every sample. Libraries were amplified in two PCR steps, with a second sample barcode and Illumina TruSeq adapters added in the second step. Libraries were sequenced on an Illumina NovaSeq with 2 x 150 bp paired-end reads. The published analysis was carried out like this. The reads were demultiplexed and collapsed into UMI-guided consensus sequences using migec v1.2.7. Using mixcr v2.1.11, the UMI consensuses were aligned to TRA and TRB V and J templates and assembled into clonotypes. A clonotype was counted as expanded or contracted only if both edgeR and NoisET called the change significant, with noise models trained on biological replicates. For edgeR calls, the cutoffs were a false discovery rate-adjusted p below 0.01 and a log2 fold-change threshold of 1. As an exploratory analysis of dynamics, max-normalized trajectories of the 1000 most abundant clonotypes were examined by PCA with hierarchical clustering. Each responding clone was given a CD4 or CD8 phenotype based on the CD4+ and CD8+ repertoires, which had been sequenced separately. Using fastp at Q25 and MiXCR, TCRdb reprocessed the public reads and kept productive beta chains. Rows with one shared CDR3 protein collapse into an entry with the most common genes and DNA. Clone size and V and J calls follow TCRdb, not the original study. The sample table contains 200,000 or so distinct CDR3 sequences; only one count was recorded for under 20% of them. The top ten clonotypes cover 2% to 2.5% of the sample.

Ficoll-Paque density gradient centrifugation was used to isolate PBMCs. The CDR3 runs 13 residues from the cysteine to the phenylalanine. Of all the DNA, just the CDR3 is kept, 39 bases in frame from base 1. From a lookup of the germline V gene (reference sequence), CDR1 and CDR2 are DFQATT and SNEGSKA. V and J are truncated by 0 bases and 8 bases respectively, leaving an intervening sequence of 12 bases. About this clonotype itself: The clone's antigen remains unknown. Within one base of it there is no much larger clone, and no base qualities were kept.

Recombination connected TRBV20-1 to TRBJ2-3; the D gene assignment is ambiguous. What was sequenced was PBMCs or a T cell subset sorted from them (not recorded which). The receptor was isolated from an adult woman who had mild COVID-19 (a few samples of this study predate the infection). The sample titles of this study are shuffled in the database, so cell type and time point are left out; the donor was told from shared clones. The encoded CDR3 is CSARDQLVVTQYF. The bases read TGCAGTGCTAGAGACCAGTTAGTTGTTACGCAGTATTTT.